A selection of T cell receptor beta chains follows, all from one sample in a study of blood T cells in healthy people across ages. TCRdb reprocessed the 5' RACE reads with MiXCR, giving one entry per CDR3 protein. The table shows 350,000 to 450,000 distinct CDR3 sequences, with roughly half occurring only once. Sequenced sample: blood. The receptor source for this set is a man in his sixties in good health. Each CDR3 is given with its conserved first and last residue. Fields, in order: J gene, clone size, D gene, V gene, CDR3 protein, CDR3 DNA. The D gene is left open where the match is weak. Clone size is stated in some rows and not others, as once, few, many or a class when expanded.

TRBJ2-7 | - | - | TRBV5-1 | CASRGQSYEQYF | TGCGCCAGCAGAGGACAGTCCTACGAGCAGTACTTC
TRBJ2-7 | - | - | TRBV6-5 | CASSYYMGSEQYF | TGTGCCAGCAGTTACTACATGGGTTCCGAGCAGTACTTC
TRBJ2-3 | few | TRBD2 | TRBV29-1 | CSVEDPPSGRGGIITDTQYF | TGCAGCGTTGAAGATCCGCCTAGCGGGAGAGGAGGGATAATCACAGATACGCAGTATTTT
TRBJ2-3 | - | - | TRBV30 | CAWSVGGLTDTQYF | TGTGCCTGGAGTGTCGGGGGACTCACAGATACGCAGTATTTT
TRBJ2-3 | - | TRBD1 | TRBV13 | CASSLDRQGNDDTQYF | TGTGCCAGCAGCTTAGACCGACAGGGGAACGACGATACGCAGTATTTT
TRBJ2-3 | few | TRBD2 | TRBV20-1 | CSATLTSGGATDTQYF | TGCAGTGCTACCCTAACTAGCGGGGGGGCCACAGATACGCAGTATTTT
TRBJ2-1 | - | TRBD2 | TRBV20-1 | CSARDLAGRTYNEQFF | TGCAGTGCTAGAGACCTAGCGGGGAGGACCTACAATGAGCAGTTCTTC
TRBJ2-1 | - | - | TRBV9 | CASSPLISSYNEQFF | TGTGCCAGCAGCCCGCTCATTAGCTCCTACAATGAGCAGTTCTTC
TRBJ2-5 | once | - | TRBV14 | CASNQVPPHGTRETQYF | TGTGCCAGCAACCAGGTTCCCCCCCACGGCACACGCGAGACCCAGTACTTC
TRBJ2-5 | few | TRBD1 | TRBV4-1 | CASSQGTGGYQETQYF | TGCGCCAGCAGCCAAGGGACAGGGGGTTACCAAGAGACCCAGTACTTC
TRBJ2-1 | - | - | TRBV9 | CASSGRLGASYNEQFF | TGTGCCAGCAGCGGTCGCCTTGGCGCGTCCTACAATGAGCAGTTCTTC
TRBJ1-1 | once | TRBD1 | TRBV10-3 | CAISDPGTGRSREAFF | TGTGCCATCAGTGATCCCGGGACAGGGCGATCGCGTGAAGCTTTCTTT
TRBJ2-1 | - | TRBD2 | TRBV10-3 | CAISPRLASYNEQFF | TGTGCCATCAGTCCCCGACTAGCGTCCTACAATGAGCAGTTCTTC
TRBJ1-1 | - | - | TRBV29-1 | CSGLDNGNTEAFF | TGCAGCGGTCTGGACAATGGGAACACTGAAGCTTTCTTT
TRBJ2-3 | - | TRBD2 | TRBV7-2 | CASSSSGGRSDTQYF | TGTGCCAGCAGCTCGAGCGGGGGTCGGTCAGATACGCAGTATTTT
TRBJ2-1 | - | - | TRBV20-1 | CSVGRGQFF | TGCAGTGTTGGCAGGGGGCAGTTCTTC
TRBJ2-7 | - | - | TRBV29-1 | CSVAQGAYEQYF | TGCAGCGTTGCGCAGGGAGCCTACGAGCAGTACTTC
TRBJ2-1 | few | - | TRBV4-3 | CASSQVGGNYNEQFF | TGCGCCAGCAGCCAAGTCGGCGGGAACTACAATGAGCAGTTCTTC
TRBJ2-7 | many | - | TRBV9 | CASSASGGSEQYF | TGTGCCAGCAGCGCGAGTGGAGGGAGCGAGCAGTACTTC
TRBJ2-7 | - | TRBD2 | TRBV7-2 | CASSLASGSSLSSYEQYF | TGTGCCAGCAGCTTAGCCAGCGGGAGTTCCCTCAGCTCCTACGAGCAGTACTTC
TRBJ1-4 | few | - | TRBV20-1 | CSAREGRTNEKLFF | TGCAGTGCTAGAGAGGGGAGAACTAATGAAAAACTGTTTTTT
TRBJ2-6 | - | - | TRBV6-5 | CASKDPGANVLTF | TGTGCCAGCAAAGATCCTGGGGCCAACGTCCTGACTTTC
TRBJ2-3 | once | - | TRBV7-7 | CASSGEGTDTQYF | TGTGCTAGCAGCGGCGAAGGAACCGATACGCAGTATTTT
TRBJ2-3 | - | - | TRBV7-8 | CASSPLAARVDTQYF | TGTGCCAGCAGCCCGTTAGCGGCTCGGGTAGATACGCAGTATTTT
TRBJ1-4 | - | - | TRBV10-1 | CASSENNEKLFF | TGCGCCAGCAGTGAGAATAATGAAAAACTGTTTTTT
TRBJ2-1 | - | - | TRBV7-2 | CASSLRRASAYNEQFF | TGTGCCAGCAGCTTACGAAGGGCTAGCGCCTACAATGAGCAGTTCTTC
TRBJ1-1 | - | TRBD1 | TRBV6-5 | CASSFRRGGSRNTEAFF | TGTGCCAGCAGTTTCCGCAGGGGGGGTAGTAGGAACACTGAAGCTTTCTTT
TRBJ2-7 | - | - | TRBV20-1 | CSAREVLSYEQYF | TGCAGTGCTAGAGAGGTACTTTCCTACGAGCAGTACTTC
TRBJ2-6 | - | TRBD1 | TRBV30 | CACSSGQGGSNVLTF | TGTGCCTGCTCCTCCGGACAGGGGGGTTCCAACGTCCTGACTTTC